These 20 T cell receptor beta chains originate from one sample sequenced in a study of control samples from healthy donors and cancer patients. The protocol was immunoSEQ multiplex PCR, while the TCRdb copy is restricted to in-frame clones and leaves out a portion. The sample has 63,000 or so clones; 84% are singletons. Sample: blood. The source is a man aged 45 to 65 in good health.

The chain recombines TRBV4-1 with TRBJ2-7; D is uncertain. V lost 0 bases, J lost 1 base, and 4 bases lay in between. The CDR3 is made up of 13 amino acids. CDR1 MGHRA and CDR2 YSYEKL come from the germline V gene. CDR3 residues: CASSQDLSYEQYF. CDR3 bases: TGCGCCAGCAGCCAAGATCTATCCTACGAGCAGTACTTC.

This chain links TRBV11-3 with TRBJ1-4; no reliable D call. Trimming cost V 0 bases and J 1 base, with 15 bases left between them. Germline V gives CDR1 SGHNT, CDR2 YENEEA. There are 18 residues in the CDR3. DNA of the CDR3: TGTGCCAGCAGCTTAGAGTACGTAGGGCGGGGAACTAATGAAAAACTGTTTTTT. It translates to CASSLEYVGRGTNEKLFF.

The chain joins TRBV10-2 to TRBJ2-7; D may be TRBD1 (5 bases). Germline V gene lookup returns CDR1 WSHSY and CDR2 SAAADI. CDR3 length equals 15 residues. Trimming stripped 2 bases from V and 4 bases from J, with 15 bases between. The CDR3 DNA reads as TGCGCCAGCAGTGAGAGAGGCAGGGTAGGGTACGAGCAGTACTTC. Protein sequence: CASSERGRVGYEQYF.

The chain uses TRBV27 and TRBJ2-1; TRBD2 aligns across 12 bases. V trimming: 6 bases; J trimming: 8 bases; junction bases outside the gene matches: 5. CDR1 is MNHEY, CDR2 SMNVEV, per germline (reference sequence). This CDR3 is 14 amino acids long. CDR3 protein: CASRTSGRRYEQFF. CDR3 nucleotide sequence: TGTGCCAGCAGAACTAGCGGGAGGAGGTATGAGCAGTTCTTC.

The V gene is TRBV5-1, the J gene TRBJ1-3; D is unclear. The CDR3 runs 14 residues. V lost 1 base and J 0 bases, leaving 5 bases between the germline ends. Germline assignment: CDR1 SGHRS and CDR2 YFSETQ. In DNA, the CDR3 is TGCGCCAGCAGCTTGTTACACTCTGGAAACACCATATATTTT. Translating gives CASSLLHSGNTIYF.

The chain recombines TRBV5-6 with TRBJ2-1; 14 bases agree with TRBD2. The J segment lost 6 bases and the V segment lost 3 bases, leaving 2 bases of the junction unmatched. This CDR3 spans 15 amino acids. Germline V lookup: CDR1 SGHDT, CDR2 YYEEEE. The CDR3 sequence: CASSWGTSGSNEQFF. The CDR3 nucleotides are TGTGCCAGCAGCTGGGGGACTAGCGGGAGCAATGAGCAGTTCTTC.

This chain connects TRBV11-2 to TRBJ1-6; 7 bases fit TRBD1. The J segment lost 5 bases and the V segment lost 5 bases, leaving 6 bases of the junction unmatched. The CDR3 loop spans 15 amino acids. In germline, CDR1 is SGHAT, CDR2 FQNNGV. In DNA, the CDR3 is TGTGCCAGCAGCCAAATTACAGGGGATAATTCACCCCTCCACTTT. It encodes CASSQITGDNSPLHF.

Written as DNA, the CDR3 is TGTGCCAGCAGCCTTGGACTGACCTATGGCTACACCTTC. This encodes CASSLGLTYGYTF. The V call is TRBV7-9, the J call TRBJ1-2; D not certain. Germline CDR1 SEHNR, CDR2 FQNEAQ (reference sequence). Trimming removed 5 bases at V and 4 bases at J, with 11 bases between. This CDR3 has 13 amino acids.

The sample holds a few counts of this clone. The chain combines TRBV20-1 with TRBJ2-1; D unresolved. The germline gives CDR1 DFQATT, CDR2 SNEGSKA (reference sequence). The CDR3 is 11 residues long. V gave up 6 bases and J gave up 3 bases, with 6 bases separating them. Here the CDR3 reads CSALDYNEQFF. The DNA for the CDR3 is TGCAGTGCGCTGGACTACAATGAGCAGTTCTTC.

This chain uses TRBV9 with TRBJ2-2; tentative D call: TRBD2 (7 bases). The germline V gene has CDR1 SGDLS and CDR2 YYNGEE. V lost 4 bases and J 4 bases, leaving 20 bases between the germline ends. The CDR3 covers 17 residues. The CDR3 DNA reads TGTGCCAGCAGCCTCCCGAGGGGGGGGCTAAGCACCGGGGAGCTGTTTTTT. It specifies CASSLPRGGLSTGELFF.

This chain links TRBV9 with TRBJ2-6; TRBD1 matches 7 bases. The trim removed 3 bases at V and 2 bases at J, leaving 5 bases unmatched. The CDR3 consists of 16 residues. Germline-derived CDR1 and CDR2 are SGDLS and YYNGEE. CDR3 sequence reads: CASSDTGDPGANVLTF. The CDR3 coding sequence is TGTGCCAGCAGCGATACAGGGGACCCTGGGGCCAACGTCCTGACTTTC.

A few counts support this clone. The rearrangement links TRBV13 to TRBJ2-7, with 7 bases fitting TRBD2. V was pared by 4 bases and J by 6 bases, with 6 bases of the junction left unmatched. The CDR3 loop spans 13 amino acids. Germline CDR1 PRHDT, CDR2 FYEKMQ (reference sequence). CDR3 DNA sequence: TGTGCCAGCAGCTCCGCGCGGGAGTCCGAGCAGTACTTC. Translation: CASSSARESEQYF.

This clone was detected only a few times. This sample also contains other DNA sequences that code for the same CDR3. The J gene is TRBJ2-3, the V gene TRBV5-1; possibly TRBD2 for D (6 bases). CDR3 length equals 16 residues. The germline CDR1 and CDR2 sequences are SGHRS and YFSETQ. V shed 4 bases and J shed 5 bases, with 20 bases lying between them. The CDR3 coding sequence is TGCGCCAGCAGCCTCGCGACTAGGAAAGGTCAAGATACGCAGTATTTT. It codes for CASSLATRKGQDTQYF.

The chain employs TRBV28 and TRBJ2-7; D uncertain. Trimming pared 2 bases from V and 1 base from J, leaving 9 bases between. The germline CDR1 and CDR2 sequences are MDHEN and SYDVKM. CDR3 size: 14 residues. The CDR3 region is CASSLEHSSYEQYF. CDR3 nucleotides: TGTGCCAGCAGTTTAGAGCACAGTTCCTACGAGCAGTACTTC.

V gene TRBV5-1 combines with J gene TRBJ1-3; the D gene is possibly TRBD1 (5 bases). Trimming shortened V by 5 bases and J by 0 bases, and 12 bases separated the two germline ends. The V gene's germline CDR1 is SGHRS and CDR2 YFSETQ. The CDR3 contains 15 residues. The CDR3 nucleotides are TGCGCCAGCAGTGGGGGAGGGCTCTCTGGAAACACCATATATTTT. Amino acids: CASSGGGLSGNTIYF.

The chain is built from TRBV5-1 and TRBJ2-5, with 8 bases fitting TRBD1. The CDR3 is 14 residues long. The J segment lost 5 bases and the V segment lost 4 bases, leaving 7 bases of the junction unmatched. The germline V gene encodes CDR1 SGHRS and CDR2 YFSETQ. CDR3 amino acids: CASSATDRVETQYF. In DNA form, the CDR3 reads TGCGCCAGCAGCGCAACGGACAGGGTTGAGACCCAGTACTTC.

CDR3 in amino acids: CASSQVGETQYF. The CDR3 DNA sequence: TGTGCCAGCAGCCAAGTTGGAGAGACCCAGTACTTC. The rearrangement uses TRBV14 and TRBJ2-5; D unresolved. The CDR3 length is 12 residues. V shed 1 base and J shed 4 bases, with 4 bases lying between them. CDR1 is SGHDN and CDR2 is FVKESK in the germline V gene.

The chain combines TRBV6-5 with TRBJ2-3; possibly TRBD1 for D (6 bases). The germline V gene has CDR1 MNHEY and CDR2 SVGAGI. The CDR3 runs 13 residues. V lost 10 bases, J lost 1 base, and 12 bases lay in between. The CDR3 DNA is TGTGCCATCCGGAACAGGGGCACAGATACGCAGTATTTT. Its translation is CAIRNRGTDTQYF.

V and J are TRBV27 and TRBJ1-5, with D unresolved. V dropped 3 bases and J dropped 5 bases, with 8 bases sitting between them. This CDR3 has 13 amino acids. Germline CDR1 MNHEY, CDR2 SMNVEV (reference sequence). CDR3 DNA: TGTGCCAGCAGTTTTCGGGTAGATCAGCCCCAGCATTTT. It codes for CASSFRVDQPQHF.

This rearrangement joins TRBV10-3 to TRBJ1-5, with TRBD1 identical over 12 bases. The CDR3 spans 17 residues. The V gene's germline CDR1 is ENHRY and CDR2 SYGVKD. Losses at the gene ends were 3 bases for V and 1 base for J; bases not matched to a gene: 4. CDR3 residues: CAISDRDRGPSNQPQHF. The CDR3 DNA reads TGTGCCATCAGTGACCGGGACAGGGGGCCCAGCAATCAGCCCCAGCATTTT.